This TCR beta chain was retrieved from a study of cytomegalovirus exposure and HLA in healthy donors. V was trimmed by 1 base and J by 1 base, leaving 5 bases between them. CDR1 and CDR2 (germline): MGHRA, YSYEKL. The CDR3 extends over 15 amino acids. Vbeta (60) and Jbeta (13) primers were used in the PCR. TCRdb keeps only in-frame clones here, not all; method: immunoSEQ multiplex PCR. This repertoire shows about 200,000 clones, 75% to 90% found once; its top ten account for approximately 0.31%. The sequence was collected from a woman in her twenties or thirties in good health and CMV-seronegative. The sequencing input was PBMCs. This rearrangement joins TRBV4-1 to TRBJ2-6, with D unresolved. The CDR3 spells CASSQVHSGANVLTF. The CDR3 bases are TGCGCCAGCAGCCAAGTTCATTCTGGGGCCAACGTCCTGACTTTC.